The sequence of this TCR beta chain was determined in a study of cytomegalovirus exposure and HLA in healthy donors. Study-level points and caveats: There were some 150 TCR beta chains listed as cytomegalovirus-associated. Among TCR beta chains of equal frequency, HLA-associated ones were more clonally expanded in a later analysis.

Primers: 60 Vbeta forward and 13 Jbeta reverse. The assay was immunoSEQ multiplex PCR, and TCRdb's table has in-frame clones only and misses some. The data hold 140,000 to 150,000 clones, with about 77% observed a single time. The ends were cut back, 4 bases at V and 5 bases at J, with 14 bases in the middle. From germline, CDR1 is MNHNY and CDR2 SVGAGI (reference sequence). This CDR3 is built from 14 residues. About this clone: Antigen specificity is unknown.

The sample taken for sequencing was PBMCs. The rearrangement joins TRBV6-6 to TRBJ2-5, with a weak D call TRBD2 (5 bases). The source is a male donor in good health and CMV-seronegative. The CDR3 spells CASSSGLYRETQYF. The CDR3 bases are TGTGCCAGCAGTTCCGGACTCTACCGGGAGACCCAGTACTTC.